The subject of this entry is one T cell receptor (beta chain). This clone has only one observation. The antigen it binds to is not known. Per-nucleotide qualities are absent, and no much larger clonotype sits a single base away. The immunoSEQ Assay, a bias-controlled multiplex PCR, was used to amplify TCRbeta CDR3 regions from genomic DNA. The published analysis was carried out like this. Within the assay, amplification of reference gene primers was used to estimate how many nucleated cells each sample contained. Sequence reads were collapsed and filtered to measure the absolute abundance of every unique TCRbeta CDR3 rearrangement. For each sample, productive Simpson clonality was calculated as the square root of Simpson's diversity index over productive rearrangements. Entries here come from immuneACCESS through TCRdb and include only in-frame sequences with V and J called. Some clones fail to appear in such tables; in the studies checked, an unresolved V gene covers under half of the shortfall, and the cause of the remainder is unknown. V, J and clone size were drawn from that table, and D and trimming were deduced from the DNA. Present in this sample are 250,000 or so clones, roughly 90% of which were seen just once. The ten largest account for 2.5% to 3% of the sample.

The CDR3 sequence holds 14 residues, the cysteine and phenylalanine included. The entry retains the CDR3 DNA only, 42 bases that are in frame from base 1. CDR1 and CDR2, per the germline V gene (reference sequence), are MNHEY and SMNVEV. The V end loses 2 bases and the J end loses 8 bases, and a stretch of 12 bases separates them. This record belongs to a study of blood T cell repertoires in COVID-19 (TCRdb year 2020). About the full investigation: Collaborator samples came from the United States, Italy and Spain and covered acute and convalescent phases of COVID-19. The material from the prospective study consisted of cDNA or gDNA derived from T cells, B-cell-depleted T cells, or PBMCs. The dataset comprised deeply sampled blood TCRbeta repertoires from subjects exposed to, actively infected with, or recovered from COVID-19. A freely available public database, intended as a resource for researchers studying the immune response to SARS-CoV-2, is where the repertoires were released. The samples were drawn from the first 160 participants of the ongoing ImmuneRACE study and from roughly 1,300 subjects provided by 6 global collaborators. Nearly every sample came with metadata listing a de-identified subject ID, COVID-19 status, age in years and sex. Where HLA class I and class II types were available, the types were taken from metadata supplied by the sample provider, not from assay-based typing. Beyond this particular receptor, the publication reports: The amount of clinical and demographic metadata varied by source and participant and was provided uncurated.

Participants in the prospective study were aged roughly 18 to 100 years, lived in over 20 United States geographic areas, and enrolled through a virtual design. In the prospective study, cohorts were assigned on the basis of participant-reported clinical history obtained from a screening survey and a study questionnaire. Each participant in the prospective study had whole blood, serum and a nasopharyngeal or oropharyngeal swab collected by mobile phlebotomists. Over an approximately 2-month period, participants in the prospective study had the option of providing additional blood draws and questionnaires. Before DNA extraction, prospective study blood samples were shipped either frozen or at room temperature.

Input material: PBMCs or T cells enriched from blood (not recorded which). The clonotype was recovered from a woman in her twenties or thirties with acute COVID-19. Recombination joined TRBV27 with TRBJ2-2; 6 matching bases give a weak D call of TRBD1. CDR3 reads: CASSLLGGSGELFF. The bases read TGTGCCAGCAGTTTACTAGGGGGTTCTGGGGAGCTGTTTTTT.